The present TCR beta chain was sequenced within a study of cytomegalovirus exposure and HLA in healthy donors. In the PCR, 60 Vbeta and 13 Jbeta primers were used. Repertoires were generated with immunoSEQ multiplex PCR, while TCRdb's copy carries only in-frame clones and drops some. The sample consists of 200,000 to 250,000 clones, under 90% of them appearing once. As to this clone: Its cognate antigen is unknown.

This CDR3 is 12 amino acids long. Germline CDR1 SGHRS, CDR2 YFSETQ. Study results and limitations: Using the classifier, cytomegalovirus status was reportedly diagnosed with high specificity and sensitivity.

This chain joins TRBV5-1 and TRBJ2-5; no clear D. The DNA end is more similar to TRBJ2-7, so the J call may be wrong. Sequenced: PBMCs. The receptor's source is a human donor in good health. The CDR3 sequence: CASSLGSHEQYF. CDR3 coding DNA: TGCGCCAGCAGCTTGGGTTCCCACGAGCAGTACTTC.